This TCR beta chain was sequenced during a study of blood T cells in healthy people across ages. It was with a sample-barcoded 5' primer and a J-beta primer mix that a second PCR of roughly 6 to 11 cycles was run. MiXCR was run by TCRdb on the 5' RACE reads, yielding one entry per CDR3 protein. This sample carries 500,000 to 650,000 distinct CDR3 sequences, roughly a quarter of them seen once, and the ten largest clones take approximately 3.6%. This clonotype was seen a few times. The V end was cut by 3 bases, the J end by 1 base, with 8 bases between. In germline, CDR1 is SQVTM, CDR2 ANQGSEA. CDR3 length: 13 residues. The same sample was also used in a study of T cells of mothers and their children. This second report adds: Sample barcodes and 2-4 random nucleotides came from the second PCR's M1S primer.

The sample taken for sequencing was blood. The chain combines TRBV29-1 with TRBJ2-3; D is unclear. This TCR was sampled from a boy between 2 and 10 years old in good health. The DNA for the CDR3 is TGCAGCGTTGAGGCAGAAGGCACAGATACGCAGTATTTT. Its protein is CSVEAEGTDTQYF.